This record covers a single TCR beta chain. The data are from a study of blood T cell repertoires in COVID-19. The table came from immunoSEQ multiplex PCR; TCRdb's copy has only in-frame clones and leaves some out. The table has tens of thousands of clones, approximately 77% seen once. The TCR comes from a human donor in a cohort sampled during active COVID-19. Sequencing was carried out using peripheral blood.

This chain's CDR3 is CASSAGSDTQYF. DNA for the CDR3: TGTGCCAGCAGTGCAGGGTCAGATACGCAGTATTTT. The gene calls are TRBV7-6 and TRBJ2-3, with D perhaps matching TRBD1 (5 bases). Trimming left V 6 bases short and J 4 bases short, with 8 bases between. CDR3 length: 12 residues. Germline CDR1 and CDR2: SGHVS and FNYEAQ.